A single sample is the source of the 21 T cell receptor beta chains below, sequenced in a study of shared clonotypes between healthy human individuals. Assay used: immunoSEQ multiplex PCR; TCRdb lists only in-frame clones, some missing. The table includes around 1.5 million clones, 95% to 99% detected once. The sequenced material came from naive CD4+ T cells sorted from blood. Subset reported: CD45RA+ positively selected. These receptor sequences come from a man under 40 in good health.

V is TRBV18 and J is TRBJ1-6; 9 nucleotides match TRBD1. The junction had 7 bases not matched to a gene; V was cut back by 8 bases and J by 5 bases. CDR3 length: 15 amino acids. Germline lookup yields CDR1 KGHSH and CDR2 LQKENI. The CDR3 is CASRRQGENNSPLHF. CDR3 nucleotide sequence: TGTGCCAGCCGTCGACAGGGGGAGAATAATTCACCCCTCCACTTT.

This chain uses TRBV6-1 with TRBJ2-2, with TRBD2 matching 9 bases. With V trimmed by 4 bases and J by 0 bases, 3 bases remained unmatched. Germline V CDR1 and CDR2: MNHNS, SASEGT. The CDR3 has 16 residues. The CDR3 DNA reads as TGTGCCAGCAGTGCTCCTAGCGGGGCGAACACCGGGGAGCTGTTTTTT. Translating it yields CASSAPSGANTGELFF.

The gene calls are TRBV11-2 and TRBJ2-5, with 14 bases lining up with TRBD2. Germline V lookup: CDR1 SGHAT, CDR2 FQNNGV. V trimming: 6 bases; J trimming: 5 bases; junction bases outside the gene matches: 11. The CDR3 is 17 residues long. The CDR3 nucleotides are TGTGCCAGCAGGAGGACTAGCGGGAGGTCTCCCCGGGAGACCCAGTACTTC. This codes for CASRRTSGRSPRETQYF.

The V call is TRBV5-1, the J call TRBJ1-3; 7 bases fit TRBD1. V gave up 5 bases and J gave up 2 bases; unmatched junction bases: 4. Germline CDR1 and CDR2: SGHRS and YFSETQ. The CDR3 is made up of 14 amino acids. The CDR3 sequence: CASRRQGAGNTIYF. The CDR3 DNA reads as TGCGCCAGCAGGCGACAGGGAGCTGGAAACACCATATATTTT.

The rearrangement links TRBV27 to TRBJ1-5; D call uncertain. Germline values: CDR1 MNHEY, CDR2 SMNVEV (reference sequence). V was shortened by 2 bases and J by 6 bases, with 11 bases between the two germline ends. CDR3 length: 14 residues. The CDR3 loop is CASSLRSGTQPQHF. The CDR3 DNA reads as TGTGCCAGCAGTTTAAGGAGCGGAACTCAGCCCCAGCATTTT.

V gene TRBV6-5 combines with J gene TRBJ1-3; 7 bases are shared with TRBD1. The ends lost 2 bases at V and 0 bases at J; junction bases unmatched: 4. CDR3 length: 16 residues. Looked up from germline, CDR1 is MNHEY and CDR2 is SVGAGI. The CDR3 spells CASSYQGQFSGNTIYF. CDR3 in DNA: TGTGCCAGCAGTTACCAGGGACAGTTCTCTGGAAACACCATATATTTT.

The chain links TRBV7-2 to TRBJ2-3; the D gene is possibly TRBD2 (7 bases). The CDR3 loop spans 13 amino acids. Germline V CDR1 and CDR2: SGHTA, FQGNSA. V lost 8 bases to trimming and J lost 0 bases, with 9 bases between them. The CDR3 loop reads CASAGASTDTQYF. The DNA of the CDR3 is TGTGCCAGCGCGGGGGCTAGCACAGATACGCAGTATTTT.

The chain joins TRBV10-3 to TRBJ2-3; 8 bases align to TRBD2. With V trimmed by 10 bases and J by 4 bases, 4 bases remained unmatched. The CDR3 is 12 residues long. CDR1 is ENHRY and CDR2 is SYGVKD in the germline V gene. The DNA for the CDR3 is TGTGCCACCAGCGGGAGAGCAGATACGCAGTATTTT. This sequence encodes CATSGRADTQYF.

The chain has TRBV10-3 and TRBJ2-2, with 10 bases identical to TRBD2. Germline values: CDR1 ENHRY, CDR2 SYGVKD. CDR3 length: 17 residues. V shed 0 bases, J shed 7 bases, and the junction held 8 bases outside the gene matches. The CDR3 protein is CAISESKAGGPDGELFF. The CDR3 DNA follows: TGTGCCATCAGTGAGTCGAAAGCGGGAGGGCCGGACGGGGAGCTGTTTTTT.

This clone was seen only a few times. The chain links TRBV7-9 to TRBJ2-7; maybe TRBD1 (6 bases). The germline CDR1 and CDR2 sequences are SEHNR and FQNEAQ (reference sequence). V lost 6 bases and J lost 4, with 16 bases in between. The CDR3 has 14 amino acids. CDR3 region: CASRPQGSVYEQYF. CDR3 nucleotides: TGTGCCAGCAGACCCCAGGGGAGCGTATACGAGCAGTACTTC.

The chain combines TRBV29-1 with TRBJ2-7; D gene unclear. CDR3 length: 12 amino acids. Germline loops: CDR1 SQVTM, CDR2 ANQGSEA. Trimming cost V 1 base and J 6 bases, with 10 bases left between them. The CDR3 is CSVEGGSSEQYF. The CDR3 DNA sequence: TGCAGCGTTGAAGGGGGATCATCCGAGCAGTACTTC.

This sequence joins TRBV5-1 and TRBJ1-1; TRBD1 might be the D (6 bases). Germline V lookup: CDR1 SGHRS, CDR2 YFSETQ. V was shortened by 1 base and J by 0 bases, with 13 bases between the two germline ends. The CDR3 loop spans 16 amino acids. CDR3 loop: CASSLYQGPMNTEAFF. In nucleotides, the CDR3 is TGCGCCAGCAGCTTGTATCAGGGGCCTATGAACACTGAAGCTTTCTTT.

Notes on this clone: A read error may account for a junction end that differs from germline. This rearrangement joins TRBV9 to TRBJ2-3; 7 positions agree with TRBD1. This CDR3 region has 12 residues. Germline lookup yields CDR1 SGDLS and CDR2 YYNGEE. This CDR3 is CASSIPGQPLDF. The CDR3 bases are TGTGCCAGCAGCATCCCGGGACAGCCCTTGGATTTT.

As concerns this clone: Other DNA sequences in this specimen translate into the identical CDR3. V is TRBV28 and J is TRBJ1-2; 10 bases line up with TRBD1. The CDR3 is 13 residues long. Trimming took 6 bases from V and 6 from J; bases not matched to a gene: 4. Germline CDR1 MDHEN, CDR2 SYDVKM. Written as DNA, the CDR3 is TGTGCCAGCAGCCTGACAGGGGGCGATGGCTACACCTTC. It codes for CASSLTGGDGYTF.

This clone has only one observation. V gene TRBV28 combines with J gene TRBJ2-7; TRBD2 matches at 10 bases. The CDR3 extends over 12 amino acids. The J segment lost 5 bases and the V segment lost 8 bases, leaving 3 bases of the junction unmatched. Per germline, CDR1 MDHEN and CDR2 SYDVKM. CDR3 DNA sequence: TGTGCCAGCGGGACTAGCGCTCACGAGCAGTACTTC. Translating it yields CASGTSAHEQYF. The entire variable domain, with the rest obtained from reference TRBV28 and TRBJ2-7, is as follows: DVKVTQSSRYLVKRTGEKVFLECVQDMDHENMFWYRQDPGLGLRLIYFSYDVKMKEKGDIPEGYSVSREKKERFSLILESASTNQTSMYLCASGTSAHEQYFGPGTRLTVT.

The CDR3 loop is CASSVGSGTSYNEQFF. CDR3 nucleotides: TGTGCCAGCAGTGTTGGGAGCGGGACTTCCTACAATGAGCAGTTCTTC. The chain uses TRBV27 and TRBJ2-1; 7 positions agree with TRBD2. The germline CDR1 and CDR2 sequences are MNHEY and SMNVEV (reference sequence). The CDR3 has 16 amino acids. After removal of 5 bases from V and 1 base from J, the junction contained 8 bases not matched to a gene.

The rearrangement links TRBV7-2 to TRBJ2-7; 9 bases fit TRBD2. V shed 5 bases, J shed 9 bases, and the junction held 20 bases outside the gene matches. This CDR3 spans 17 amino acids. The germline gives CDR1 SGHTA, CDR2 FQGNSA. CDR3 loop: CASSLGTSMAEQLSQYF. CDR3 nucleotide sequence: TGTGCCAGCAGCCTCGGGACTAGCATGGCGGAGCAATTGTCGCAGTACTTC.

CDR3 coding DNA: TGTGCCCGCGGCGCGAGGGAGGTAGCTTTCTTT. It encodes CARGAREVAFF. This chain connects TRBV30 to TRBJ1-1; D is ambiguous. The CDR3 loop spans 11 amino acids. CDR1 GTSNPN and CDR2 SVGIG come from the germline V gene (reference sequence). V was shortened by 8 bases and J by 10 bases, with 17 bases between the two germline ends. Complete variable domain (other parts from reference TRBV30 and TRBJ1-1): SQTIHQWPATLVQPVGSPLSLECTVEGTSNPNLYWYRQAAGRGLQLLFYSVGIGQISSEVPQNLSASRPQDRQFILSSKKLLLSDSGFYLCARGAREVAFFGQGTRLTVV.

The chain combines TRBV14 with TRBJ2-7; the match to TRBD2 covers 7 bases. The CDR3 has 13 amino acids. Germline V gives CDR1 SGHDN, CDR2 FVKESK. V shed 3 bases and J 6 bases; nucleotides not matched to a gene: 5. DNA of the CDR3: TGTGCCAGCAGCCAGATCCCGGGAGGCGAGCAGTACTTC. Residues: CASSQIPGGEQYF.

This clone has just one count. CDR3 residues: CASPGTSGTSNTGELFF. For the CDR3, the DNA is TGTGCCAGCCCGGGAACTAGCGGGACGTCGAACACCGGGGAGCTGTTTTTT. This chain uses TRBV18 with TRBJ2-2; TRBD2 matches 10 bases. The CDR3 is 17 amino acids. Germline assignment: CDR1 KGHSH and CDR2 LQKENI. The junction had 9 bases not matched to a gene; V was cut back by 8 bases and J by 0 bases.

The rearrangement joins TRBV21-1 to TRBJ2-7; TRBD2, as called in the table, went unchecked against the DNA. TRBV21-1 is recorded as a pseudogene. CDR3 size: 14 residues. The CDR3 DNA sequence: TGTGCCAGCAGCAAAGCCCCGGGAGAGTACGAGCAGTACTTC. Protein sequence: CASSKAPGEYEQYF.